The text below deals with one TCR beta chain. Its cognate antigen has yet to be identified. Base quality data are lacking; no much larger clone is found one base away. These data originate in a study of graft-versus-host responses after intestinal transplantation (dated by TCRdb to the early 2020s). Context from the whole study: The transplants that recipients got were multivisceral, liver-intestinal, or isolated intestinal. All recipients received anti-thymocyte globulin induction followed by maintenance tacrolimus and steroids for roughly three years. After intestinal transplantation, graft-versus-host and host-versus-graft alloreactive T cell clones were followed in the graft, circulation and bone marrow using bulk TCR-beta CDR3 sequencing. Donor T cell macrochimerism was defined as a peak of at least 4% donor T cells among recipient peripheral blood mononuclear cells. Rather than being sequenced by the commercial service, samples from a few later patients were sequenced in-house on an Illumina MiSeq and processed with MiXCR. The cohort enrolled approximately 24 intestinal transplant recipients, one of whom was a retransplant, and a few patients without pretransplant specimens were excluded. To identify alloreactive clones, pre-transplant mixed lymphocyte reaction products were sequenced and compared with unstimulated pre-transplant donor and recipient T cells. The investigation overall reported the following: GvH clones were found in recipient bone marrow, and some of the GvH clones appeared earlier in ileal mucosa or blood, which is consistent with an intestinal mucosal origin. In the allografts of patients with donor T cell macrochimerism, GvH to HvG T cell clonal ratios were high. The relatively low number and heterogeneity of intestinal transplant patients limited the conclusions. Early after transplant, declines in HvG clones were associated with peak levels of circulating GvH clones.

The CDR3 holds 15 amino acids from the cysteine to the phenylalanine. The only DNA kept is the CDR3, 45 bases in frame from the first base. Reading the germline V gene gives CDR1 KGHSH and CDR2 LQKENI. Relative to germline, V is 5 bases shorter and J is 2 bases shorter, with 10 bases between their ends. In the first month after transplant, blood samples were collected up to 4 times, and after that at least monthly when available. The library was built by means of the immunoSEQ multiplex PCR assay. For most patients, genomic DNA was subjected to high-throughput TCR-beta CDR3 sequencing by Adaptive Biotechnologies. In the original analysis: Adaptive's ImmunoSEQ software supplied the TCR sequencing data for roughly 17 patients, while MiXCR and VDJtools were used to process a few other patients. Because the origin of CDR3 nucleotide sequences shared between donor and recipient could not be assigned, those sequences were removed. To be classed as alloreactive, a clone needed at least 2-fold expansion over unstimulated cells and a minimum CFSE-low frequency of 0.002% (template counts) or 0.001% (read counts). Clones were considered mappable if detected in sequenced pre-transplant spleen, lymph node, or MLR CFSE-low populations of the donor or recipient. The cumulative frequency of alloreactive clones was calculated as a percentage of all sequences, weighted by copy number. TCRdb limited this immuneACCESS table to in-frame rearrangements with V and J called. A share of clones is missing; checked studies link under half to unresolved V genes, and the rest is unexplained. V and J calls plus clone size are reproduced from that table; the DNA served to infer D and trimming. Recorded for this sample are 30,000 to 40,000 clones; less than 90% of them occurred a single time. The ten most abundant clones make up 3.5% of the sample.

The V and J segments used are TRBV18 and TRBJ2-6; perhaps TRBD2 is the D gene, with 5 bases matching. This specimen consisted of PBMCs, obtained 1,000 to 1,200 days after transplant. The sequence was collected from a human patient who received an intestinal transplant, so some T cells may come from the graft donor. The CDR3: CASSGLQAGANVLTF. The bases read TGTGCCAGCTCAGGACTCCAAGCTGGGGCCAACGTCCTGACTTTC.